This T cell receptor beta chain was profiled in a study of blood T cells in healthy people across ages. Together with a sample-barcoded 5' primer, a J-beta primer mix was included in a second PCR lasting about 7 to 12 cycles. Tagging of each cDNA molecule was performed by a template-switch adaptor with 12 random nucleotides. At least 2.5 million CDR3-containing paired-end reads were obtained per sample. TCRdb processed the 5' RACE reads anew with MiXCR; each CDR3 protein has one entry. Here the sample spans roughly 930,000 distinct CDR3 sequences, around 46% being singletons. Study observations and caveats: The authors considered diversity estimates from one million T cells to be underestimates. Roughly linear declines in TCR beta diversity per million T cells occurred with age.

The table lists this clonotype with a few counts. Its antigen is as yet unknown. The receptor was isolated from a man younger than 40 in good health. The specimen was blood.

CDR3 sequence: CASSGLLASHEQYF. CDR3 coding DNA: TGTGCCAGCAGTGGTTTACTAGCTAGCCACGAGCAGTACTTC. The chain employs TRBV12-3 or TRBV12-4 and TRBJ2-7; possible D gene TRBD2, 6 bases. The CDR3 is 14 amino acids. V was trimmed by 5 bases and J by 5 bases, leaving 16 bases between them.